The rows below give T cell receptor beta chains drawn from one sample of a study of blood T cells in healthy people across ages. Via MiXCR, TCRdb re-called the 5' RACE reads, giving one row per CDR3 protein. Of about 760,000 distinct CDR3 sequences in the sample, about 25% were seen once. The same sample was also studied in work on T cells of mothers and their children.

Sequencing was carried out using blood. These receptors all come from a boy between 10 and 17 years old in good health. Both conserved end residues are part of each CDR3.

j_gene: TRBJ2-3; v_gene: TRBV7-2; CDR3aa: CASSLALWLAGRGGDTQYF
j_gene: TRBJ2-1; v_gene: TRBV4-1; CDR3aa: CASSQDGREQFF
j_gene: TRBJ1-3; v_gene: TRBV10-3; CDR3aa: CAISVGFGGSGNTIYF
j_gene: .; v_gene: TRBV28; CDR3aa: CASSSYGQFDEQYF
j_gene: TRBJ2-5; v_gene: TRBV3-1; CDR3aa: CASSPSGASYEQCF
j_gene: TRBJ1-2; v_gene: TRBV29-1; CDR3aa: CSAVQGMNGYTF
j_gene: TRBJ2-5; v_gene: TRBV3-1; CDR3aa: CAAAFGGTQETQYF
j_gene: TRBJ1-4; v_gene: TRBV29-1; CDR3aa: CSAGGQYGGEKLFF
j_gene: .; v_gene: TRBV10-3; CDR3aa: CATHSLGQGEQYF
j_gene: .; v_gene: TRBV20-1; CDR3aa: CSARDPSGRSYEQYF
j_gene: TRBJ1-1; v_gene: TRBV20-1; CDR3aa: CSAGLESTKAFF
j_gene: .; v_gene: TRBV4-1; CDR3aa: CASGQEYNEQFF
j_gene: TRBJ1-3; v_gene: TRBV13; CDR3aa: CASSGFGQGSLDTIYF
j_gene: TRBJ2-7; v_gene: TRBV20-1; CDR3aa: CSARDGTSGYKQYF
j_gene: TRBJ2-7; v_gene: TRBV29-1; CDR3aa: CSVDSRGREQYF
j_gene: TRBJ2-7; v_gene: TRBV29-1; CDR3aa: CSVVLAGEYEQYF
j_gene: TRBJ2-7; v_gene: TRBV2; CDR3aa: CASSEERRLLGF
j_gene: TRBJ2-4; v_gene: TRBV27; CDR3aa: CASSPRSEGQNIQYF
j_gene: .; v_gene: TRBV5-1; CDR3aa: CASSLGQGGIYEQYF
j_gene: TRBJ2-5; v_gene: TRBV20-1; CDR3aa: CSAPGLAGLAETQYF
j_gene: .; v_gene: TRBV29-1; CDR3aa: CSVEGWTGGEGEQFF
j_gene: TRBJ2-7; v_gene: TRBV5-1; CDR3aa: CASSGTTASYEQYF
j_gene: TRBJ2-1; v_gene: TRBV19; CDR3aa: CASSPGVQKNEQFF
j_gene: TRBJ2-5; v_gene: TRBV11-1; CDR3aa: CASSRGGTSIQETQYF
j_gene: TRBJ2-1; v_gene: TRBV29-1; CDR3aa: CSVEGTSGFPRAYNEQFF
j_gene: TRBJ2-1; v_gene: TRBV5-1; CDR3aa: CASRYFLGQGNFHEQFF
j_gene: .; v_gene: TRBV6-6; CDR3aa: CASRPLGAGSGYEQYF
j_gene: .; v_gene: TRBV4-2; CDR3aa: CASSQPGLAGYYEQYF
j_gene: .; v_gene: TRBV12-3/TRBV12-4; CDR3aa: CASSFGLAGGETQYF
j_gene: TRBJ2-7; v_gene: TRBV3-1; CDR3aa: CASSLEYEQYF
j_gene: TRBJ2-7; v_gene: TRBV12-5; CDR3aa: CASGFAVGTPAVIYEQYF
j_gene: TRBJ2-7; v_gene: TRBV10-3; CDR3aa: CAIRNSYEQYF
j_gene: TRBJ2-3; v_gene: TRBV25-1; CDR3aa: CASSEYFGTGELDTQYF
j_gene: .; v_gene: TRBV4-3; CDR3aa: CASSQDTGGAYEQYF
j_gene: TRBJ1-1; v_gene: TRBV4-3; CDR3aa: CASSQEDTNTEAFF
j_gene: TRBJ2-6; v_gene: TRBV5-1; CDR3aa: CASSLATGAGANVLTF
j_gene: TRBJ2-5; v_gene: TRBV3-1; CDR3aa: CASSQVIEETQYF
j_gene: TRBJ2-2; v_gene: TRBV4-2; CDR3aa: CASSQDYGEGTGELFF
j_gene: TRBJ2-6; v_gene: TRBV6-5; CDR3aa: CASSYSLDGANVLTF
j_gene: TRBJ2-6; v_gene: TRBV15; CDR3aa: CATSRPHSGQGVGASVLTF
j_gene: TRBJ2-2; v_gene: TRBV7-9; CDR3aa: CASSQTAGANTGELFF
j_gene: TRBJ1-2; v_gene: TRBV6-2/TRBV6-3; CDR3aa: CASSYFGTGWHYGYTF
j_gene: TRBJ2-1; v_gene: TRBV5-6; CDR3aa: CASSLDEDYNEQFF
j_gene: TRBJ1-3; v_gene: TRBV28; CDR3aa: CASSLKEGGRNTIYF
j_gene: TRBJ2-4; v_gene: TRBV7-9; CDR3aa: CASSSDSGGAKNIQYF
j_gene: TRBJ1-1; v_gene: TRBV29-1; CDR3aa: CSASSGQSDEAFF
j_gene: TRBJ2-1; v_gene: TRBV11-3; CDR3aa: CASSPGTSGKGNEQFF
j_gene: TRBJ2-5; v_gene: TRBV15; CDR3aa: CATSRDRRAGPETQYF
j_gene: TRBJ2-7; v_gene: TRBV5-1; CDR3aa: CASSLAWTGDSYEQYF
j_gene: TRBJ1-2; v_gene: TRBV7-9; CDR3aa: CASSPVFVGCTF
j_gene: TRBJ2-6; v_gene: TRBV29-1; CDR3aa: CSVSFSSGANVLTF
j_gene: TRBJ1-5; v_gene: TRBV12-3/TRBV12-4; CDR3aa: CASSPRTAYSNQPQHF
j_gene: TRBJ2-4; v_gene: TRBV3-1; CDR3aa: CACSRQGVVIQYF